Presented here are 31 T cell receptor beta chains from one specimen sequenced in a study of blood T cell repertoires in COVID-19. This table comes from immunoSEQ multiplex PCR, and its TCRdb copy is limited to in-frame clones, with some not included. The profile shows a few hundred thousand clones, 86% of them singletons. The specimen was peripheral blood. These receptors originate from a woman aged 50 to 65 with acute or convalescent COVID-19.

The chain is built from TRBV5-8 and TRBJ2-1; 8 nucleotides align to TRBD2. The germline V gene has CDR1 SGHTS and CDR2 YDEGEE. V was pared by 4 bases and J by 4 bases, with 10 bases of the junction left unmatched. This CDR3 has 16 residues. CDR3 nucleotide sequence: TGTGCCAGCAGCCGACGCGGGGGGCTATCATACAATGAGCAGTTCTTC. It is translated as CASSRRGGLSYNEQFF. Using reference TRBV5-8 and TRBJ2-1 for the parts outside the CDR3, the full variable domain is EAGVTQSPTHLIKTRGQQATLRCSPISGHTSVYWYQQALGLGLQFLLWYDEGEERNRGNFPPRFSGRQFPNYSSELNVNALELEDSALYLCASSRRGGLSYNEQFFGPGTRLTVL.

The gene calls are TRBV9 and TRBJ2-1; maybe TRBD1 (6 bases). CDR1 SGDLS and CDR2 YYNGEE come from the germline V gene. This CDR3 is built from 17 residues. Trimming left V 2 bases short and J 5 bases short, with 20 bases between. The CDR3 sequence is CASSVGIRHRADNEQFF. CDR3 sequence (DNA): TGTGCCAGCAGCGTTGGCATTCGTCACAGGGCTGACAATGAGCAGTTCTTC.

The chain has TRBV19 and TRBJ1-3; 7 bases fit TRBD1. The V and J ends lost 7 bases and 2 bases, in that order; junction bases with no gene match: 8. Germline CDR1 reads LNHDA; CDR2 reads SQIVND (reference sequence). This CDR3 has 15 residues. Written as DNA, the CDR3 is TGTGCCAGTAAAGGGGGCGATTCGCCTGGAAACACCATATATTTT. This translates into CASKGGDSPGNTIYF.

V and J are TRBV28 and TRBJ2-7; D gene uncertain. CDR3 size: 13 residues. The germline V and J ends were trimmed by 5 bases and 2 bases, with 10 bases remaining between them. Germline assignment: CDR1 MDHEN and CDR2 SYDVKM. The CDR3 region has the DNA TGTGCCAGCAGTCCTACAGTGACCTACGAGCAGTACTTC. Translation: CASSPTVTYEQYF.

This chain links TRBV9 with TRBJ2-3, with D unclear. The germline V gene has CDR1 SGDLS and CDR2 YYNGEE. V lost 0 bases and J 6 bases, leaving 8 bases between the germline ends. The CDR3 has 13 amino acids. The CDR3 DNA is TGTGCCAGCAGCGTAGGCGTTTTTGATACGCAGTATTTT. The encoded protein is CASSVGVFDTQYF.

V is TRBV27 and J is TRBJ2-1; 8 bases map to TRBD2. J was trimmed by 0 bases and V by 5 bases; bases with no gene match: 3. From germline, CDR1 is MNHEY and CDR2 SMNVEV (reference sequence). This CDR3 region has 15 residues. For the CDR3, the DNA is TGTGCCAGCAGTCCGGGGGGGGGCTCCTACAATGAGCAGTTCTTC. Residues: CASSPGGGSYNEQFF.

This clone occurred a few times. This chain connects TRBV5-1 to TRBJ2-5; 11 positions agree with TRBD2. The CDR3 contains 16 residues. Germline trimming cut 3 bases from V and 4 bases from J; bases unmatched to any gene: 8. CDR1 is SGHRS, CDR2 YFSETQ, per germline. CDR3 DNA sequence: TGCGCCAGCAGCTCTGGGGGTAGCGGGAGGGGAGAGACCCAGTACTTC. This translates into CASSSGGSGRGETQYF.

The chain combines TRBV19 with TRBJ2-7; perhaps TRBD1 as D (6 bases). Between the trimmed V and J ends, which lost 4 bases and 0 bases, there was a span of 13 bases. Germline V gene sequence: CDR1 LNHDA, CDR2 SQIVND (reference sequence). This CDR3 spans 15 amino acids. This chain's CDR3 is CASSKTTGTSYEQYF. In nucleotides, the CDR3 is TGTGCCAGTAGTAAGACCACAGGGACCTCCTACGAGCAGTACTTC.

The chain carries TRBV7-3 and TRBJ2-4; D gene uncertain. V lost 6 bases to trimming and J lost 5 bases, with 11 bases between them. Germline loops: CDR1 SGHTA, CDR2 FQGTGA. The CDR3 sequence is 13 residues long. CDR3 nucleotides: TGTGCCAGCAGACTCCCCGGTGAAAACATTCAGTACTTC. Translated, it gives CASRLPGENIQYF.

This rearrangement joins TRBV4-2 to TRBJ2-7, with TRBD2 identical over 8 bases. The CDR3 extends over 16 amino acids. Trimming took 1 base from V and 2 from J; bases not matched to a gene: 7. Germline-derived CDR1 and CDR2 are LGHNA and YNFKEQ. The CDR3 sequence is CASSQARLAGTYEQYF. The CDR3 DNA sequence: TGTGCCAGCAGCCAAGCCCGTTTAGCGGGAACCTACGAGCAGTACTTC.

This chain links TRBV3-1 (or the pseudogene TRBV3-2) with TRBJ2-2, with 10 bases matching TRBD1. The length of the CDR3 is 15 residues. V lost 7 bases, J lost 4 bases, and 6 bases stayed unmatched. The germline CDR1 and CDR2 sequences are LGHDT and YNNKEL (reference sequence). The CDR3 DNA reads TGTGCCAGCACCGACAGGGGGCGAAGCACCGGGGAGCTGTTTTTT. Amino acids: CASTDRGRSTGELFF.

J is TRBJ2-5 and V is TRBV27; 7 bases match TRBD1. With 6 bases clipped from V and 4 bases from J, the junction kept 5 bases outside the gene matches. This CDR3 is built from 13 residues. The germline V gene has CDR1 MNHEY and CDR2 SMNVEV (reference sequence). The CDR3 DNA reads as TGTGCCAGCAGCCACAGGGGTAGAGAGACCCAGTACTTC. It translates to CASSHRGRETQYF.

The V gene is TRBV6-5, the J gene TRBJ1-3, with D possibly matching TRBD1 (6 bases). From germline, CDR1 is MNHEY and CDR2 SVGAGI. V lost 2 bases and J lost 4, with 9 bases in between. CDR3 length equals 14 residues. The CDR3 coding sequence is TGTGCCAGCAGTTACGGGACACACGGAAACACCATATATTTT. Protein product: CASSYGTHGNTIYF.

This clone was detected a few times. The chain has TRBV12-3 or TRBV12-4 and TRBJ1-2, with 7 nucleotides matching TRBD1. Losses at the gene ends were 6 bases for V and 8 bases for J; bases not matched to a gene: 3. The CDR3 runs 11 residues. Written as DNA, the CDR3 is TGTGCCAGCAGCCAGGGGGGCGGCTACACCTTC. Translated: CASSQGGGYTF.

The J gene is TRBJ2-2, the V gene TRBV18; a weak D match, TRBD2 (6 bases). The CDR3 sequence is 16 residues long. Looked up from germline, CDR1 is KGHSH and CDR2 is LQKENI. Trimming pared 5 bases from V and 5 bases from J, leaving 18 bases between. This CDR3 is CASSSGRVKGTGELFF. In DNA, the CDR3 is TGTGCCAGCTCATCCGGGAGAGTAAAGGGGACCGGGGAGCTGTTTTTT.

The V gene is TRBV28, the J gene TRBJ2-7; 12 bases match TRBD2. Trimming cost V 2 bases and J 7 bases; bases outside gene matches: 9. The CDR3 contains 16 residues. CDR1 MDHEN and CDR2 SYDVKM come from the germline V gene. This CDR3 is CASSLPPSGRAEEQYF. In DNA, the CDR3 is TGTGCCAGCAGTTTACCTCCTAGCGGGAGGGCAGAAGAGCAGTACTTC. The variable domain in full, completed from reference TRBV28 and TRBJ2-7, reads DVKVTQSSRYLVKRTGEKVFLECVQDMDHENMFWYRQDPGLGLRLIYFSYDVKMKEKGDIPEGYSVSREKKERFSLILESASTNQTSMYLCASSLPPSGRAEEQYFGPGTRLTVT.

In its sample, this clone was seen once. The rearrangement uses TRBV6-6 and TRBJ2-7, with 8 bases lining up with TRBD1. The germline V gene has CDR1 MNHNY and CDR2 SVGAGI (reference sequence). The junction had 9 bases not matched to a gene; V was cut back by 4 bases and J by 4 bases. The CDR3 totals 15 residues. CDR3 coding DNA: TGTGCCAGCAGTTCCCCGGACAGGGCTACATACGAGCAGTACTTC. It encodes CASSSPDRATYEQYF.

The genes are TRBV7-2 and TRBJ2-7; TRBD2 agrees at 9 bases. This CDR3 is built from 17 residues. The V gene end was trimmed by 3 bases and the J gene end by 0 bases; junction bases not matched to a gene: 9. Germline V gene lookup returns CDR1 SGHTA and CDR2 FQGNSA. CDR3: CASSFQASGDGSYEQYF. The CDR3 DNA reads as TGTGCCAGCAGCTTTCAGGCTAGCGGGGACGGCTCCTACGAGCAGTACTTC.

The chain recombines TRBV6-5 with TRBJ2-2, with 7 bases lining up with TRBD1. With 6 bases clipped from V and 5 bases from J, the junction kept 6 bases outside the gene matches. Germline CDR1 is MNHEY and CDR2 is SVGAGI. This CDR3 has 14 residues. CDR3 protein: CASRKAGGTGELFF. The CDR3 DNA sequence: TGTGCCAGCAGAAAAGCAGGGGGAACCGGGGAGCTGTTTTTT.

The table lists this clone with a count of one. The chain joins TRBV5-1 to TRBJ1-1; 7 nucleotides align to TRBD1. Germline-derived CDR1 and CDR2 are SGHRS and YFSETQ. V lost 4 bases and J lost 6; bases outside the gene matches: 9. CDR3 size: 14 residues. CDR3 sequence reads: CASSATSDRAEAFF. DNA for the CDR3: TGCGCCAGCAGCGCGACTTCCGACAGGGCTGAAGCTTTCTTT.

The chain joins TRBV5-4 to TRBJ2-5; D may be TRBD1 (5 bases). The CDR3 consists of 14 residues. With 4 bases removed from V and 3 bases from J, the gap between germline ends came to 13 bases. The germline CDR1 and CDR2 sequences are SGHNT and YYREEE (reference sequence). For the CDR3, the DNA is TGTGCCAGCAGCCATCGGACACGCGAAGAGACCCAGTACTTC. It is translated as CASSHRTREETQYF.

This rearrangement joins TRBV4-2 to TRBJ2-3, with D perhaps matching TRBD1 (6 bases). The CDR3 sequence is 15 residues long. Germline V lookup: CDR1 LGHNA, CDR2 YNFKEQ. The V end lost 0 bases, the J end lost 4 bases, and 11 bases lay between the germline ends. The CDR3: CASSQDGQGPDTQYF. The CDR3 DNA reads TGTGCCAGCAGCCAAGATGGGCAGGGGCCAGATACGCAGTATTTT.

This rearrangement joins TRBV18 to TRBJ1-1; maybe TRBD1 (6 bases). Germline V gene data show CDR1 as KGHSH and CDR2 as LQKENI. This CDR3 contains 14 residues. With 6 bases removed from V and 0 bases from J, the gap between germline ends came to 11 bases. In nucleotides, the CDR3 is TGTGCCAGCTCTCGGACAGCGCTGAACACTGAAGCTTTCTTT. This codes for CASSRTALNTEAFF.

This chain links TRBV10-3 with TRBJ1-2, with 7 nucleotides matching TRBD1. After removal of 3 bases from V and 2 bases from J, the junction contained 12 bases not matched to a gene. Germline CDR1 ENHRY, CDR2 SYGVKD. The CDR3 totals 17 residues. The CDR3 DNA is TGTGCCATCAGTGATAGTATACGGGACAGCTTGAACTATGGCTACACCTTC. This encodes CAISDSIRDSLNYGYTF.

The V and J genes are TRBV28 and TRBJ1-2, with 7 bases lining up with TRBD1. The CDR3 has 13 amino acids. CDR1 and CDR2 (germline): MDHEN, SYDVKM. Trimming took 3 bases from V and 8 from J; bases not matched to a gene: 6. CDR3: CASSFDRAGGYTF. CDR3 nucleotide sequence: TGTGCCAGCAGTTTTGACAGGGCTGGAGGCTACACCTTC.

The chain links TRBV7-8 to TRBJ2-1, with 7 bases fitting TRBD2. Trimming removed 1 base from V and 7 bases from J; junction bases left unmatched: 4. The germline V gene encodes CDR1 SGHVS and CDR2 FQNEAQ. This CDR3 contains 14 residues. CDR3 nucleotides: TGTGCCAGCAGCTTAGGAGGGAGGGAGAATGAGCAGTTCTTC. This gives the protein CASSLGGRENEQFF. Complete variable domain (other parts from reference TRBV7-8 and TRBJ2-1): GAGVSQSPRYKVAKRGQDVALRCDPISGHVSLFWYQQALGQGPEFLTYFQNEAQLDKSGLPSDRFFAERPEGSVSTLKIQRTQQEDSAVYLCASSLGGRENEQFFGPGTRLTVL.

CDR3 DNA sequence: TGTGCCAGCAGTTTAGGGACAGGCTCCACAGATACGCAGTATTTT. It encodes CASSLGTGSTDTQYF. This rearrangement joins TRBV28 to TRBJ2-3; 8 bases are shared with TRBD1. The CDR3 consists of 15 residues. Per germline, CDR1 MDHEN and CDR2 SYDVKM. J gave up 2 bases and V 2 bases, and 3 bases lay outside the gene matches.

The chain has TRBV27 and TRBJ2-7, with D perhaps matching TRBD1 (6 bases). Germline V lookup: CDR1 MNHEY, CDR2 SMNVEV (reference sequence). This CDR3 region has 14 residues. V was shortened by 7 bases and J by 2 bases, with 15 bases between the two germline ends. For the CDR3, the DNA is TGTGCCAGCAAGGACGGGACACCCCCCTACGAGCAGTACTTC. Its translation: CASKDGTPPYEQYF.

The rearrangement uses TRBV19 and TRBJ2-1; 8 nucleotides align to TRBD2. V was clipped by 3 bases and J by 4 bases; unmatched bases: 5. The CDR3 extends over 15 amino acids. Germline V gene data show CDR1 as LNHDA and CDR2 as SQIVND (reference sequence). CDR3 loop: CASSISTSGYNEQFF. The CDR3 DNA reads TGTGCCAGTAGTATTAGTACTAGCGGATACAATGAGCAGTTCTTC. Combining the CDR3 with reference TRBV19 and TRBJ2-1 gives the whole variable domain DGGITQSPKYLFRKEGQNVTLSCEQNLNHDAMYWYRQDPGQGLRLIYYSQIVNDFQKGDIAEGYSVSREKKESFPLTVTSAQKNPTAFYLCASSISTSGYNEQFFGPGTRLTVL.

V and J are TRBV7-8 and TRBJ2-7; tentative D call: TRBD2 (7 bases). There are 16 residues in the CDR3. The V and J ends lost 5 bases and 2 bases respectively, with 19 bases between them. Germline assignment: CDR1 SGHVS and CDR2 FQNEAQ. CDR3 in DNA: TGTGCCAGCAGCCTTGGCAGGGGCGGGAGCACCTACGAGCAGTACTTC. Its translation is CASSLGRGGSTYEQYF.

The chain is built from TRBV29-1 and TRBJ1-5; no definite D call. Trimming removed 3 bases from V and 7 bases from J, with 13 bases in between. From germline, CDR1 is SQVTM and CDR2 ANQGSEA. The CDR3 has 13 residues. The CDR3 is CSVETGIDQPQHF. CDR3 nucleotide sequence: TGCAGCGTTGAGACGGGGATCGACCAGCCCCAGCATTTT. Filled out from reference TRBV29-1 and TRBJ1-5, the complete variable domain reads SAVISQKPSRDICQRGTSLTIQCQVDSQVTMMFWYRQQPGQSLTLIATANQGSEATYESGFVIDKFPISRPNLTFSTLTVSNMSPEDSSIYLCSVETGIDQPQHFGDGTRLSIL.